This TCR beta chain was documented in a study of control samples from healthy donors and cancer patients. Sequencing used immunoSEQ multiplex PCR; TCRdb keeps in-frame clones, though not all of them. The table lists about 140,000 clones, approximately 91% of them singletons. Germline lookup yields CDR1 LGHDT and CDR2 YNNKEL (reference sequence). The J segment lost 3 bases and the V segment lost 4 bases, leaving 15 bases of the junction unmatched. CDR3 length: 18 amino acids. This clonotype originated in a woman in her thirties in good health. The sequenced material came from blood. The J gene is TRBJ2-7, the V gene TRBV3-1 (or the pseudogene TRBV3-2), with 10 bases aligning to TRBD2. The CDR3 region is CASSPLRGLAGDVYEQYF. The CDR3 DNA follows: TGTGCCAGCAGCCCCCTCCGAGGGCTAGCGGGAGATGTCTACGAGCAGTACTTC.